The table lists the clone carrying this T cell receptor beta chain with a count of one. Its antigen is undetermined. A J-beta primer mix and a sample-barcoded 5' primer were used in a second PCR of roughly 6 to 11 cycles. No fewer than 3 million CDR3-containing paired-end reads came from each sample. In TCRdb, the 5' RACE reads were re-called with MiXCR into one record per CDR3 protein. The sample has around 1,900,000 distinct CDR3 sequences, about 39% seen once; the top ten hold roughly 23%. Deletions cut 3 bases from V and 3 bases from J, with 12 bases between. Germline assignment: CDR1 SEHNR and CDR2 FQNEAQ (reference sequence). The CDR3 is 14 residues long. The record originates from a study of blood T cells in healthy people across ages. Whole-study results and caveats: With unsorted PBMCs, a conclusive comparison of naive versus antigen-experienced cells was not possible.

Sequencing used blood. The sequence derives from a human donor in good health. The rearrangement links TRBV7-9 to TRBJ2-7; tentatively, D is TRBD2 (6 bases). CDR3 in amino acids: CASSFSAGNYEQYF. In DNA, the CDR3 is TGTGCCAGCAGCTTCTCGGCGGGGAACTACGAGCAGTACTTC.